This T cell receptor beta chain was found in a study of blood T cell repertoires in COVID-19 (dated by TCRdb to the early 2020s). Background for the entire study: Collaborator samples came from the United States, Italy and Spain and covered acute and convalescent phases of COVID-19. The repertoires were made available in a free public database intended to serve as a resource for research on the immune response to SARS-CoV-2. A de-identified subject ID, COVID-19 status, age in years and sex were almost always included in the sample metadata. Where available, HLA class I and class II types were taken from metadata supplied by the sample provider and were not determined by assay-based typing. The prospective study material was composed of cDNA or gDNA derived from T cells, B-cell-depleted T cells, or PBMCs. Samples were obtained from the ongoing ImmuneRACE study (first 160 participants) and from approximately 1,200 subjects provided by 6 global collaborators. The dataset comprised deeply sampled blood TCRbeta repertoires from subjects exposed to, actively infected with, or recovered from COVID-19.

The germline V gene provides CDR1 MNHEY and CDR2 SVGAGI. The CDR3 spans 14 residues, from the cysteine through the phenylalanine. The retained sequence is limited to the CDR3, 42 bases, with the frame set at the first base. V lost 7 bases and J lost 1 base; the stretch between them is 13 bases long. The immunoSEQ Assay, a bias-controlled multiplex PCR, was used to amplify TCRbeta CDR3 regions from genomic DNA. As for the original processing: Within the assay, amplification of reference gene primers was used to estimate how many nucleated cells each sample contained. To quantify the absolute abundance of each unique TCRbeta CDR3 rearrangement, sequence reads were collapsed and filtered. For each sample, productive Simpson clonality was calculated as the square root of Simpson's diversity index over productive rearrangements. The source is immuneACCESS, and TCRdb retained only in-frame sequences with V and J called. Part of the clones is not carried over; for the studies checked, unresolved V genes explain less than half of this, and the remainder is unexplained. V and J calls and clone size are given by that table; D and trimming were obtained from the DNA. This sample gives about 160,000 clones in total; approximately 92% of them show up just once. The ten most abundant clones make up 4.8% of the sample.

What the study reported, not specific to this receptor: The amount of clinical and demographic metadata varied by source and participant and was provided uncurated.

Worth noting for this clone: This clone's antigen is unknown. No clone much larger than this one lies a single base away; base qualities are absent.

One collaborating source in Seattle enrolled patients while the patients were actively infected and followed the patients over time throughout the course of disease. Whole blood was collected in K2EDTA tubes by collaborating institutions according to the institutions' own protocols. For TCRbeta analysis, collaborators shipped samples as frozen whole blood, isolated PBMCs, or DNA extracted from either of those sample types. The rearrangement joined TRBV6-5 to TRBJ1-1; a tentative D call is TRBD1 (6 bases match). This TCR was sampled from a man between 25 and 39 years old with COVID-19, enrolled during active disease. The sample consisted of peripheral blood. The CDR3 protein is CASTPGGPNTEAFF. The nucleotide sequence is TGTGCCAGCACCCCGGGGGGCCCGAACACTGAAGCTTTCTTT.